Following are 26 T cell receptor beta chains from one sample sequenced in a study of blood T cell repertoires in COVID-19 (TCRdb year 2020). The library was made by the immunoSEQ multiplex PCR assay. As stored in TCRdb, this immuneACCESS dataset retains in-frame rearrangements with V and J assigned. A fraction of the clones does not appear; measured against another copy, unresolved V genes explain less than half of the discrepancy, and the remainder lacks a known reason. The table for this sample lists 250,000 to 350,000 clones; approximately 85% of them were counted only once. The biggest ten clones account for about 4.1% of the sample. Material for sequencing was PBMCs or T cells enriched from blood (not recorded which). The source of these receptors is a woman aged 25 to 45 who had recovered from COVID-19.

V gene TRBV24-1 combines with J gene TRBJ1-3, with D uncertain. The CDR3 loop spans 19 amino acids. Per the germline V gene, CDR1 is KGHDR and CDR2 is SFDVKD. V was trimmed by 3 bases and J by 0 bases, leaving 20 bases between them. The CDR3 loop reads CATSDLTARCRYSGNTIYF. CDR3 sequence (DNA): TGTGCCACCAGTGATCTAACAGCTCGCTGCAGGTACTCTGGAAACACCATATATTTT.

The chain recombines TRBV30 with TRBJ1-1, with D hard to call. The germline V and J ends were trimmed by 1 base and 1 base, with 16 bases remaining between them. Germline assignment: CDR1 GTSNPN and CDR2 SVGIG (reference sequence). This CDR3 region has 16 residues. The CDR3 loop reads CAWSERNWASNTEAFF. The CDR3 DNA sequence: TGTGCCTGGAGTGAGAGAAATTGGGCCTCGAACACTGAAGCTTTCTTT. The variable domain in full, with the rest retrieved from reference TRBV30 and TRBJ1-1, is SQTIHQWPATLVQPVGSPLSLECTVEGTSNPNLYWYRQAAGRGLQLLFYSVGIGQISSEVPQNLSASRPQDRQFILSSKKLLLSDSGFYLCAWSERNWASNTEAFFGQGTRLTVV.

This clone has only a few counts. V and J are TRBV30 and TRBJ2-7, with a weak D call TRBD1 (5 bases). CDR3 length: 14 amino acids. Between the trimmed V and J ends, which lost 0 bases and 2 bases, there was a span of 11 bases. Germline V lookup: CDR1 GTSNPN, CDR2 SVGIG (reference sequence). In nucleotides, the CDR3 is TGTGCCTGGAGTGTACAGGCAGGGACCTACGAGCAGTACTTC. Translated: CAWSVQAGTYEQYF.

This chain joins TRBV2 and TRBJ2-3; a possible D gene is TRBD2 (7 bases). The V end was cut by 3 bases, the J end by 3 bases, with 16 bases between. The CDR3 length is 16 residues. Germline lookup yields CDR1 SNHLY and CDR2 FYNNEI. DNA for the CDR3: TGTGCCAGCAGTGATGTTGGGGGGGCAGGGACAGATACGCAGTATTTT. It is translated as CASSDVGGAGTDTQYF.

CDR3: CASSPSGQGEETQYF. The CDR3 DNA reads as TGTGCCAGCAGCCCCTCGGGACAGGGTGAAGAGACCCAGTACTTC. This sequence joins TRBV9 and TRBJ2-5, with 9 bases that match TRBD1. The ends lost 4 bases at V and 3 bases at J; junction bases unmatched: 7. The germline V gene encodes CDR1 SGDLS and CDR2 YYNGEE. The CDR3 runs to 15 residues.

This chain uses TRBV5-1 with TRBJ1-4; D is unresolved. The CDR3 runs to 14 residues. V lost 4 bases, J lost 3 bases, and 10 bases lay in between. From germline, CDR1 is SGHRS and CDR2 YFSETQ. CDR3 in DNA: TGCGCCAGCAGCATGGGCGACTCTAATGAAAAACTGTTTTTT. This sequence encodes CASSMGDSNEKLFF. The full variable domain, rest sourced from reference TRBV5-1 and TRBJ1-4, is KAGVTQTPRYLIKTRGQQVTLSCSPISGHRSVSWYQQTPGQGLQFLFEYFSETQRNKGNFPGRFSGRQFSNSRSEMNVSTLELGDSALYLCASSMGDSNEKLFFGSGTQLSVL.

The rearrangement links TRBV30 to TRBJ2-7, with 7 bases that match TRBD1. Trimming removed 0 bases from V and 1 base from J; junction bases left unmatched: 12. CDR1 is GTSNPN and CDR2 is SVGIG in the germline V gene (reference sequence). This CDR3 region has 17 residues. CDR3: CAWSVLLGTGDSYEQYF. Here the CDR3 DNA reads TGTGCCTGGAGTGTACTGTTAGGAACAGGGGATTCCTACGAGCAGTACTTC.

Here the CDR3 reads CASRIIGHAAKAFF. The CDR3 DNA reads as TGTGCCAGCAGGATAATCGGTCACGCCGCTAAGGCTTTCTTT. The chain carries TRBV7-9 and TRBJ1-1; D is unclear. Trimming stripped 6 bases from V and 11 bases from J, with 22 bases between. The CDR3 spans 14 residues. The germline V gene has CDR1 SEHNR and CDR2 FQNEAQ (reference sequence).

The sample holds a few counts of this clone. The chain couples TRBV16 to TRBJ2-7; a possible D gene is TRBD1 (6 bases). V lost 0 bases and J 6 bases, leaving 15 bases between the germline ends. CDR1 is KGHSY and CDR2 is FQNENV in the germline V gene. This CDR3 is built from 15 residues. The CDR3 protein is CASSQSMGAWSEQYF. As DNA, the CDR3 is TGTGCCAGCAGCCAATCAATGGGGGCTTGGAGCGAGCAGTACTTC.

This rearrangement joins TRBV7-9 to TRBJ1-2; D gene uncertain. The CDR3 is made up of 12 amino acids. The germline CDR1 and CDR2 sequences are SEHNR and FQNEAQ (reference sequence). Deletions cut 3 bases from V and 5 bases from J, with 7 bases between. CDR3 DNA: TGTGCCAGCAGCTTTCTAGGTTATGGCTACACCTTC. As protein: CASSFLGYGYTF.

The sample holds one count of this clone. The chain carries TRBV27 and TRBJ2-7; D may be TRBD1 (6 bases). Between the trimmed V and J ends, which lost 6 bases and 2 bases, there was a span of 14 bases. The CDR3 runs to 14 residues. The germline V gene has CDR1 MNHEY and CDR2 SMNVEV (reference sequence). Here the CDR3 reads CASSLGTLPYEQYF. CDR3 in DNA: TGTGCCAGCAGCCTGGGGACATTACCCTACGAGCAGTACTTC.

The chain joins TRBV7-6 to TRBJ2-1; TRBD1 might be the D (5 bases). The V end was cut by 1 base, the J end by 2 bases, with 15 bases between. Germline CDR1 reads SGHVS; CDR2 reads FNYEAQ. The CDR3 length is 17 residues. CDR3 sequence: CASSLEVGQRTYNEQFF. The CDR3 DNA reads TGTGCCAGCAGCTTAGAGGTCGGACAAAGGACCTACAATGAGCAGTTCTTC.

The V call is TRBV19, the J call TRBJ2-7, with D hard to call. The CDR3 contains 14 residues. V was clipped by 5 bases and J by 2 bases, with 13 bases between them. Germline CDR1 is LNHDA and CDR2 is SQIVND (reference sequence). The CDR3 region is CASSAVYPPYEQYF. CDR3 nucleotides: TGTGCCAGTAGTGCGGTTTACCCTCCCTACGAGCAGTACTTC.

The chain recombines TRBV7-9 with TRBJ1-1; D might be TRBD1 (5 bases). The length of the CDR3 is 15 residues. Germline V gives CDR1 SEHNR, CDR2 FQNEAQ (reference sequence). Deletions cut 5 bases from V and 1 base from J, with 14 bases between. The CDR3 DNA reads TGTGCCAGCAGCCCCCAAGGGACTGCGAACACTGAAGCTTTCTTT. This gives the protein CASSPQGTANTEAFF.

The V gene is TRBV11-2, the J gene TRBJ1-1, with D possibly TRBD1 on 5 matching bases. With 5 bases removed from V and 1 base from J, the gap between germline ends came to 14 bases. CDR1 SGHAT and CDR2 FQNNGV come from the germline V gene. This CDR3 has 15 amino acids. The CDR3 protein is CASSPARVRNTEAFF. The CDR3 DNA reads as TGTGCCAGCAGCCCGGCCAGGGTTCGGAACACTGAAGCTTTCTTT.

This chain joins TRBV24-1 and TRBJ2-1; maybe TRBD2 (5 bases). The V gene's germline CDR1 is KGHDR and CDR2 SFDVKD. The V end lost 2 bases, the J end lost 8 bases, and 15 bases lay between the germline ends. The CDR3 sequence is 15 residues long. CDR3 loop: CATSDSLVLIHEQFF. CDR3 nucleotide sequence: TGTGCCACCAGTGATTCACTAGTATTGATCCATGAGCAGTTCTTC.

This chain connects TRBV2 to TRBJ1-2; weak D call: TRBD1 (6 bases). The V and J ends lost 5 bases and 8 bases respectively, with 18 bases between them. Germline-derived CDR1 and CDR2 are SNHLY and FYNNEI. The CDR3 has 14 amino acids. DNA of the CDR3: TGTGCCAGCAGTACGGAGCAGGGGAGCAACGGCTACACCTTC. The encoded protein is CASSTEQGSNGYTF.

This chain uses TRBV5-5 with TRBJ1-3, with 7 bases identical to TRBD1. CDR1 is SGHKS and CDR2 is YYEKEE in the germline V gene (reference sequence). The CDR3 has 16 residues. Trimming cost V 3 bases and J 7 bases; bases outside gene matches: 13. As DNA, the CDR3 is TGTGCCAGCAGCTACCCACCGGGACAGACAGGGAACACCATATATTTT. Amino acid sequence: CASSYPPGQTGNTIYF.

This clone was seen once. The rearrangement links TRBV2 to TRBJ1-3; 11 bases fit TRBD1. Germline loops: CDR1 SNHLY, CDR2 FYNNEI. The trim removed 6 bases at V and 2 bases at J, leaving 9 bases unmatched. The CDR3 extends over 17 amino acids. The CDR3 sequence: CASSVGTGGHTGNTIYF. The CDR3 nucleotides are TGTGCCAGCAGCGTAGGGACAGGGGGACACACTGGAAACACCATATATTTT. The entire variable domain, with the rest obtained from reference TRBV2 and TRBJ1-3, is as follows: EPEVTQTPSHQVTQMGQEVILRCVPISNHLYFYWYRQILGQKVEFLVSFYNNEISEKSEIFDDQFSVERPDGSNFTLKIRSTKLEDSAMYFCASSVGTGGHTGNTIYFGEGSWLTVV.

This sequence joins TRBV27 and TRBJ1-2, with TRBD1 identical over 8 bases. The CDR3 is made up of 15 amino acids. Germline V lookup: CDR1 MNHEY, CDR2 SMNVEV (reference sequence). The trim removed 6 bases at V and 3 bases at J, leaving 9 bases unmatched. The CDR3: CASSRYRGSDYGYTF. CDR3 DNA: TGTGCCAGCAGCCGCTACAGGGGGAGTGACTATGGCTACACCTTC.

The gene calls are TRBV29-1 and TRBJ2-7, with 7 bases aligning to TRBD1. The CDR3 extends over 15 amino acids. V shed 5 bases, J shed 3 bases, and the junction held 13 bases outside the gene matches. The germline gives CDR1 SQVTM, CDR2 ANQGSEA. The CDR3 protein is CSVLGHRDSHYEQYF. CDR3 DNA: TGCAGCGTTCTGGGGCACCGGGACAGTCACTACGAGCAGTACTTC.

This clone turned up a few times. This rearrangement joins TRBV19 to TRBJ1-1; D ambiguous. Germline V gene sequence: CDR1 LNHDA, CDR2 SQIVND (reference sequence). Trimming shortened V by 5 bases and J by 1 base, and 11 bases separated the two germline ends. The CDR3 extends over 14 amino acids. The CDR3 DNA reads TGTGCCAGTAGTTCTTTTGCAGGGAACACTGAAGCTTTCTTT. This codes for CASSSFAGNTEAFF.

This chain joins TRBV6-5 and TRBJ2-5; the D is unclear. Trimming took 8 bases from V and 4 from J, leaving 11 bases between them. Germline V lookup: CDR1 MNHEY, CDR2 SVGAGI. The CDR3 spans 12 residues. CDR3 nucleotide sequence: TGTGCCAGCTCCCCTTCGGGAGAGACCCAGTACTTC. Translation: CASSPSGETQYF.

The chain couples TRBV7-8 to TRBJ1-4; the match to TRBD1 covers 7 bases. The CDR3 sequence is 17 residues long. Germline loops: CDR1 SGHVS, CDR2 FQNEAQ. V lost 1 base and J lost 7; bases outside the gene matches: 12. The CDR3 DNA reads as TGTGCCAGCAGCTTAGAACCTACAGGGGTCAACGGTGAAAAACTGTTTTTT. Amino acids: CASSLEPTGVNGEKLFF.

This clone was picked up one time. The chain links TRBV19 to TRBJ1-1; D unresolved. Trimming shortened V by 8 bases and J by 7 bases, and 8 bases separated the two germline ends. The CDR3 runs 10 residues. Germline values: CDR1 LNHDA, CDR2 SQIVND (reference sequence). Here the CDR3 reads CASAGGEAFF. The CDR3 DNA sequence: TGTGCCAGTGCGGGCGGTGAAGCTTTCTTT.

The chain combines TRBV9 with TRBJ1-4; 7 bases fit TRBD1. This CDR3 is 15 amino acids long. The J segment lost 4 bases and the V segment lost 3 bases, leaving 6 bases of the junction unmatched. Germline CDR1 SGDLS, CDR2 YYNGEE. As DNA, the CDR3 is TGTGCCAGCAGCGGAGGCGGGACAGTTAATGAAAAACTGTTTTTT. It specifies CASSGGGTVNEKLFF.